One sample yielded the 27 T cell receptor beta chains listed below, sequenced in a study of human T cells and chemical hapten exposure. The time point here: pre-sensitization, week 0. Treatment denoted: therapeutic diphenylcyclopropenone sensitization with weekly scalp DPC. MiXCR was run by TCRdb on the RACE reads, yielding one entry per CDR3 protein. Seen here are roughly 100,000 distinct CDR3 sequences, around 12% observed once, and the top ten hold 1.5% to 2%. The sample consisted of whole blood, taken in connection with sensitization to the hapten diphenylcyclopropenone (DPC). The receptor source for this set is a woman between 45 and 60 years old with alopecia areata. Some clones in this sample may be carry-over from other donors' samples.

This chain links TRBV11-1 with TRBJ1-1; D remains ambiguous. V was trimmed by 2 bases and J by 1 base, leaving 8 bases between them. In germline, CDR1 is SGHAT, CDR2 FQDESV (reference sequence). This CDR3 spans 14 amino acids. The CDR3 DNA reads TGTGCCAGCAGCTTAATTTTACAGAACACTGAAGCTTTCTTT. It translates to CASSLILQNTEAFF.

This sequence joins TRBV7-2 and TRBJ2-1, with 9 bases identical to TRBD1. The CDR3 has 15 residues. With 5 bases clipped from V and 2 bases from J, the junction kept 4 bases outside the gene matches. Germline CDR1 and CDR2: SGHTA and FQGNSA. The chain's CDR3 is CASSQDRGPYNEQFF. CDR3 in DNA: TGTGCCAGCAGCCAGGACAGGGGACCCTACAATGAGCAGTTCTTC.

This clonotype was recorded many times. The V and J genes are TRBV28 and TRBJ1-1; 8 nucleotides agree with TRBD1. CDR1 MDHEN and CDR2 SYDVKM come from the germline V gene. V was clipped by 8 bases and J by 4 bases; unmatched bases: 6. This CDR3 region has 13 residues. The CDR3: CASELGTGTEAFF. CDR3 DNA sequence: TGTGCCAGCGAACTCGGGACAGGCACTGAAGCTTTCTTT.

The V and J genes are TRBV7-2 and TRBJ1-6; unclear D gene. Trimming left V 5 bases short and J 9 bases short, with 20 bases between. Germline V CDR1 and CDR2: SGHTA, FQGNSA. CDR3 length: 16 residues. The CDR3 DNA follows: TGTGCCAGCAGCGACTCCTTGGTGAAAGGAATTTCACCCCTCCACTTT. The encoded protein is CASSDSLVKGISPLHF.

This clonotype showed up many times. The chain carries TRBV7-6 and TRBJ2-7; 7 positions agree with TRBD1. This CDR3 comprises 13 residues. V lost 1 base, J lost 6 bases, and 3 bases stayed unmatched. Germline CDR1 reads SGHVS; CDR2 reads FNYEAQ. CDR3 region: CASSLGTGAEQYF. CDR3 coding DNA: TGTGCCAGCAGCTTAGGGACAGGAGCCGAGCAGTACTTC. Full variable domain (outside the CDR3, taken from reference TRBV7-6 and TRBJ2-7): GAGVSQSPRYKVTKRGQDVALRCDPISGHVSLYWYRQALGQGPEFLTYFNYEAQQDKSGLPNDRFSAERPEGSISTLTIQRTEQRDSAMYRCASSLGTGAEQYFGPGTRLTVT.

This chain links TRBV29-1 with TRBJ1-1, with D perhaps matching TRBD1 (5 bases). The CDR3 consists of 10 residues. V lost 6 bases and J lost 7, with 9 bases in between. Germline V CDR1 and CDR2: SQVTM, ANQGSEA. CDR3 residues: CSVGHSEAFF. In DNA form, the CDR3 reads TGCAGCGTAGGACATAGTGAAGCTTTCTTT.

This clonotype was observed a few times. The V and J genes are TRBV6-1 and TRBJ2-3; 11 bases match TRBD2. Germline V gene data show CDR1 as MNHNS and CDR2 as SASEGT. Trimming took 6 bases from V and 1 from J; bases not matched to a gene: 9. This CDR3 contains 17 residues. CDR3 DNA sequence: TGTGCCAGCAGCCCCCACGGGACTAGCGGACGCACAGATACGCAGTATTTT. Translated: CASSPHGTSGRTDTQYF.

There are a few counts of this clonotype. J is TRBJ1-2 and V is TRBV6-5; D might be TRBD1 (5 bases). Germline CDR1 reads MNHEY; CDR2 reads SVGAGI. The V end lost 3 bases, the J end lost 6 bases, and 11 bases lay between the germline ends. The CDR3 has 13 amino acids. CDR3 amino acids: CASSYAGVDGYTF. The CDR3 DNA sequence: TGTGCCAGCAGTTATGCGGGGGTTGATGGCTACACCTTC.

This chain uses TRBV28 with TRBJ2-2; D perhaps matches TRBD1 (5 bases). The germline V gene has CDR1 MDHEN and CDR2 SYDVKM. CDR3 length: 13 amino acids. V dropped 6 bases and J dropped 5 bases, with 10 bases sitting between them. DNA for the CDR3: TGTGCCAGCAGGCCAGGGATAACCGGGGAGCTGTTTTTT. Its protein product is CASRPGITGELFF.

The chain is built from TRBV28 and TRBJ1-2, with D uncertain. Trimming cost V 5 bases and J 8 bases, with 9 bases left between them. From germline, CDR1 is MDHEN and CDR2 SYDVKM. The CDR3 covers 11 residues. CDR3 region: CASSTPWGYTF. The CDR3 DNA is TGTGCCAGCAGTACCCCCTGGGGCTACACCTTC.

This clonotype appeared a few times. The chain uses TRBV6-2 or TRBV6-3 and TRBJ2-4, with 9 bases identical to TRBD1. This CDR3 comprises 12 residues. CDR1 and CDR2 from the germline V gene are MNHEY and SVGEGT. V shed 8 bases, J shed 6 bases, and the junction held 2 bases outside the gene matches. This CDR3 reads CASGTGRNIQYF. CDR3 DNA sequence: TGTGCCAGCGGGACAGGGAGAAACATTCAGTACTTC.

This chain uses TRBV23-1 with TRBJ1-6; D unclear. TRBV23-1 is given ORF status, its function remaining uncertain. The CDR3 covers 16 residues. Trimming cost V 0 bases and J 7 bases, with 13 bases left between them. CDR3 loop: CASSQSVPWANSPLHF. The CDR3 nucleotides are TGCGCCAGCAGTCAATCGGTCCCCTGGGCGAATTCACCCCTCCACTTT.

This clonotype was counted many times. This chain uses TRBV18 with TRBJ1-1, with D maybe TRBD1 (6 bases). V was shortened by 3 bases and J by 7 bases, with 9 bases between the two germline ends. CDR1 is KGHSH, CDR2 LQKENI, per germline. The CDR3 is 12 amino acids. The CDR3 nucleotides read TGTGCCAGCTCACCCAGGGGCGATGAAGCTTTCTTT. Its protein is CASSPRGDEAFF.

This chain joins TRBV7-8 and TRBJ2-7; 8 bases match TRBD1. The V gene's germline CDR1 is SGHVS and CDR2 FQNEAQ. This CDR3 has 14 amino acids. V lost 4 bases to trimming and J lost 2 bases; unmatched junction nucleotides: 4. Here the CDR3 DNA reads TGTGCCAGCAGCTCTAGGACAGGGACCTACGAGCAGTACTTC. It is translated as CASSSRTGTYEQYF.

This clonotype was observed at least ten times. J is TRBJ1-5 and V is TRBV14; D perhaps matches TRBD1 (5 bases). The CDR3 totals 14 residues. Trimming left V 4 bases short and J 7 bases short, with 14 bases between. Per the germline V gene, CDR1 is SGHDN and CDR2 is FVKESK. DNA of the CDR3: TGTGCCAGCAGCCCGGGACGTTCGGGGCAGCCCCAGCATTTT. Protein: CASSPGRSGQPQHF.

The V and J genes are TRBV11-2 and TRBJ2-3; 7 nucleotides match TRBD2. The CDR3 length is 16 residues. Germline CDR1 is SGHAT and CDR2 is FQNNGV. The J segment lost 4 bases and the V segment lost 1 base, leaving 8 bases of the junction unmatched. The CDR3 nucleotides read TGTGCCAGCAGCTTAGGAGGAGGGAGGGCCTCAGATACGCAGTATTTT. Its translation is CASSLGGGRASDTQYF.

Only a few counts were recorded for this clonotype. CDR3 DNA sequence: TGTGCCAGCAGCCCGGGACAGGCGGTCTTACAAGAGACCCAGTACTTC. This gives the protein CASSPGQAVLQETQYF. This sequence joins TRBV3-1 and TRBJ2-5; TRBD1 matches at 8 bases. There are 16 residues in the CDR3. CDR1 and CDR2 (germline): LGHDT, YNNKEL (reference sequence). Germline trimming cut 4 bases from V and 2 bases from J; bases unmatched to any gene: 9.

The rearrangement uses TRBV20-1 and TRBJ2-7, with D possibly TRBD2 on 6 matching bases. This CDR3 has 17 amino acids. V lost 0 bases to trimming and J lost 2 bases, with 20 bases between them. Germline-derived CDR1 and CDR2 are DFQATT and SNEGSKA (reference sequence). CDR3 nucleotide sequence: TGCAGTGCTAGAGATCTCCCCGGGCTAGCGCAACCCTACGAGCAGTACTTC. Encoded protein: CSARDLPGLAQPYEQYF.

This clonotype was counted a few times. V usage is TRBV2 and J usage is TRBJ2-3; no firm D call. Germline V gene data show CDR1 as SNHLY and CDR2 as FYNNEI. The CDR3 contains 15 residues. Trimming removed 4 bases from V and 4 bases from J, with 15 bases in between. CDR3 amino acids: CASSASAVISDTQYF. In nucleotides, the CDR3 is TGTGCCAGCAGTGCTTCAGCAGTTATATCAGATACGCAGTATTTT. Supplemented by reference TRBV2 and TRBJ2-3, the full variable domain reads EPEVTQTPSHQVTQMGQEVILRCVPISNHLYFYWYRQILGQKVEFLVSFYNNEISEKSEIFDDQFSVERPDGSNFTLKIRSTKLEDSAMYFCASSASAVISDTQYFGPGTRLTVL.

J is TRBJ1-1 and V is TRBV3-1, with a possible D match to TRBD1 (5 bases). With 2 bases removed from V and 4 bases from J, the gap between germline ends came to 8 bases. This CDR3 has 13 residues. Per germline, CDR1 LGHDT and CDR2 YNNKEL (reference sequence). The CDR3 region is CASSQQGGTEAFF. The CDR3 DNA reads TGTGCCAGCAGCCAACAGGGTGGCACTGAAGCTTTCTTT. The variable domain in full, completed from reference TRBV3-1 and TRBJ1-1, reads DTAVSQTPKYLVTQMGNDKSIKCEQNLGHDTMYWYKQDSKKFLKIMFSYNNKELIINETVPNRFSPKSPDKAHLNLHINSLELGDSAVYFCASSQQGGTEAFFGQGTRLTVV.

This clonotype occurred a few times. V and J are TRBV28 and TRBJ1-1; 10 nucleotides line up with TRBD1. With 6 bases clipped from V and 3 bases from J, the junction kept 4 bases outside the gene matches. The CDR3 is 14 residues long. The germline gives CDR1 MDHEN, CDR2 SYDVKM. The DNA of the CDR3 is TGTGCCAGCAGACTGGGACAGGGGTACACTGAAGCTTTCTTT. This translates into CASRLGQGYTEAFF.

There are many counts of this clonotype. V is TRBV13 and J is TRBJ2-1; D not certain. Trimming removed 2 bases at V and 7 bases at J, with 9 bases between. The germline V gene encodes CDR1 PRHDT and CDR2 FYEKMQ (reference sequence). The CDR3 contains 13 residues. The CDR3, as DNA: TGTGCCAGCAGCTTACCGCGGCGGAATGAGCAGTTCTTC. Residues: CASSLPRRNEQFF.

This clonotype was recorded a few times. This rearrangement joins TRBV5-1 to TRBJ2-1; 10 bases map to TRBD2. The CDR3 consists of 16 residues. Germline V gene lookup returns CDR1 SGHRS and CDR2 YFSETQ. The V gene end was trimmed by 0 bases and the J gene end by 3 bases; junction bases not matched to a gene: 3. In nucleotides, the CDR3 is TGCGCCAGCAGCTTGGTAGCGGGGGGACACTACAATGAGCAGTTCTTC. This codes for CASSLVAGGHYNEQFF.

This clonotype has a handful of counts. For the CDR3, the DNA is TGTGCCAGCAGCTGGGACGAGACCCAGTACTTC. Amino acid sequence: CASSWDETQYF. The genes are TRBV7-9 and TRBJ2-5; D may correspond to TRBD1 or TRBD2 (5 bases each). Germline-derived CDR1 and CDR2 are SEHNR and FQNEAQ (reference sequence). Trimming pared 4 bases from V and 5 bases from J, leaving 5 bases between. The CDR3 runs 11 residues.

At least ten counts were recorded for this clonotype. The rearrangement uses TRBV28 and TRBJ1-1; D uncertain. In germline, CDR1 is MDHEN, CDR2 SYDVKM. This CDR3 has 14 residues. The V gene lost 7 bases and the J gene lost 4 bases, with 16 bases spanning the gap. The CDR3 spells CASTVEVRSTEAFF. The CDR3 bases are TGTGCCAGCACCGTAGAGGTCAGGAGCACTGAAGCTTTCTTT.

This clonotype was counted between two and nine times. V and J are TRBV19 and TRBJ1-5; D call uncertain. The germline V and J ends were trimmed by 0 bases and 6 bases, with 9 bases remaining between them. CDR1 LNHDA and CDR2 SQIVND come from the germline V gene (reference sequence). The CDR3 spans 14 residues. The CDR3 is CASSIDPGRQPQHF. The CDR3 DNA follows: TGTGCCAGTAGTATAGACCCCGGTCGTCAGCCCCAGCATTTT.

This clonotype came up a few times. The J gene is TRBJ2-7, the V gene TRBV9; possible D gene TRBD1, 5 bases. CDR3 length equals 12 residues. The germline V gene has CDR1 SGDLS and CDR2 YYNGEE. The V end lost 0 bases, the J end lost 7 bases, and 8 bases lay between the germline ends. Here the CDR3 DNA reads TGTGCCAGCAGCGTAGAGCAGGGAGAGCAGTACTTC. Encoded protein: CASSVEQGEQYF. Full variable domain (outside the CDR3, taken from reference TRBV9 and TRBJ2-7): DSGVTQTPKHLITATGQRVTLRCSPRSGDLSVYWYQQSLDQGLQFLIQYYNGEERAKGNILERFSAQQFPDLHSELNLSSLELGDSALYFCASSVEQGEQYFGPGTRLTVT.